These T cell receptor beta chains were read from a single sample in a study of CD8+CD57+ T cells in acquired aplastic anemia. TCRdb redid the calling of the reads with MiXCR, one entry per CDR3 protein. The table records a few hundred thousand distinct CDR3 sequences, over 60% of them present only once. Sequences were obtained from sorted CD4+, CD8+, or CD8+CD57+ T cells (not recorded which) from PBMCs. Receptors originate from a human donor in good health. Each CDR3 is given with its conserved first and last residue. Each record gives: V gene, J gene, clone size, D gene, CDR3 protein, CDR3 DNA. D genes are given only for firm matches. Some rows mark clone size as missing; the rest say once, few, many or name a class of expanded clone.

v_call: TRBV9
j_call: TRBJ2-1
clone_size: once
d_call: TRBD1
cdr3_aa: CASSVGAGGGEQFF
cdr3_nt: TGTGCCAGCAGCGTAGGGGCAGGGGGTGGTGAGCAGTTCTTC

v_call: TRBV5-8
j_call: TRBJ2-7
clone_size: many
d_call: TRBD1
cdr3_aa: CASSAWTGGEQYF
cdr3_nt: TGTGCCAGCAGCGCGTGGACAGGGGGCGAGCAGTACTTC

v_call: TRBV5-6
j_call: TRBJ2-7
clone_size: many
d_call: NA
cdr3_aa: CASSLEGGPSAYEQYF
cdr3_nt: TGTGCCAGCAGCTTGGAGGGGGGGCCATCAGCTTACGAGCAGTACTTC

v_call: TRBV9
j_call: TRBJ1-5
clone_size: many
d_call: NA
cdr3_aa: CASSVGQLNQPQHF
cdr3_nt: TGTGCCAGCAGCGTAGGACAGCTCAATCAGCCCCAGCATTTT

v_call: TRBV2
j_call: TRBJ2-2
clone_size: many
d_call: NA
cdr3_aa: CASSEGFDQTGTGELFF
cdr3_nt: TGTGCCAGCAGTGAGGGGTTCGACCAAACGGGCACCGGGGAGCTGTTTTTT

v_call: TRBV20-1
j_call: TRBJ1-3
clone_size: NA
d_call: TRBD1
cdr3_aa: CSAQDRGPSGNTIYF
cdr3_nt: TGCAGTGCCCAAGACAGGGGGCCTTCCGGAAACACCATATATTTT

v_call: TRBV15
j_call: TRBJ2-2
clone_size: many
d_call: TRBD1
cdr3_aa: CATGTDPGGLDTGELFF
cdr3_nt: TGTGCCACCGGCACCGATCCAGGGGGCTTGGACACCGGGGAGCTGTTTTTT

v_call: TRBV25-1
j_call: TRBJ2-1
clone_size: NA
d_call: TRBD2
cdr3_aa: CASSDRSSGRVNEQFF
cdr3_nt: TGTGCCAGCAGTGATCGGTCTAGCGGGAGGGTTAATGAGCAGTTCTTC

v_call: TRBV7-9
j_call: TRBJ2-5
clone_size: NA
d_call: NA
cdr3_aa: CASSLAKETQYF
cdr3_nt: TGTGCCAGCAGCTTAGCGAAAGAGACCCAGTACTTC

v_call: TRBV10-3
j_call: TRBJ1-6
clone_size: NA
d_call: TRBD1
cdr3_aa: CAISDTQGLGSPLHF
cdr3_nt: TGTGCCATCAGTGACACACAGGGGTTGGGTTCACCCCTCCACTTT

v_call: TRBV2
j_call: TRBJ1-4
clone_size: NA
d_call: TRBD1
cdr3_aa: CARGRQGRNEKLFF
cdr3_nt: TGTGCCAGGGGGCGACAGGGAAGGAATGAAAAACTGTTTTTT

v_call: TRBV5-1
j_call: TRBJ1-1
clone_size: NA
d_call: TRBD1
cdr3_aa: CASSLGQGVGNTEAFF
cdr3_nt: TGCGCCAGCAGCTTGGGACAGGGTGTGGGGAACACTGAAGCTTTCTTT

v_call: TRBV7-3
j_call: TRBJ2-7
clone_size: NA
d_call: NA
cdr3_aa: CASSRTQGYEQYF
cdr3_nt: TGTGCCAGCAGCCGGACGCAGGGTTACGAGCAGTACTTC

v_call: TRBV24-1
j_call: TRBJ1-6
clone_size: NA
d_call: NA
cdr3_aa: CASSLDRFSSYNSPLHF
cdr3_nt: TGTGCCAGCAGCCTCGACAGATTTAGCTCCTATAATTCACCCCTCCACTTT

v_call: TRBV12-3/TRBV12-4
j_call: TRBJ1-2
clone_size: NA
d_call: NA
cdr3_aa: CASSSTFGYTF
cdr3_nt: TGTGCCAGCAGCTCCACGTTTGGCTACACCTTC

v_call: TRBV20-1
j_call: TRBJ2-5
clone_size: NA
d_call: TRBD2
cdr3_aa: CSALRLAGARETQYF
cdr3_nt: TGCAGTGCGCTACGACTAGCGGGAGCGAGGGAGACCCAGTACTTC

v_call: TRBV7-6
j_call: TRBJ2-7
clone_size: NA
d_call: TRBD2
cdr3_aa: CASSHTGTSGPYEQYF
cdr3_nt: TGTGCCAGCAGCCACACCGGGACTAGCGGCCCCTACGAGCAGTACTTC

v_call: TRBV19
j_call: TRBJ1-2
clone_size: NA
d_call: TRBD1
cdr3_aa: CAGSIGTGGGYGYAF
cdr3_nt: TGTGCCGGTAGTATCGGGACAGGGGGAGGCTATGGCTACGCCTTC

v_call: TRBV7-2
j_call: TRBJ2-3
clone_size: few
d_call: NA
cdr3_aa: CASSSGRASDTQYF
cdr3_nt: TGTGCCAGCAGCAGCGGCAGGGCTAGCGACACGCAGTATTTT

v_call: TRBV7-3
j_call: TRBJ1-1
clone_size: NA
d_call: TRBD1
cdr3_aa: CAITTGYGTEAFF
cdr3_nt: TGTGCCATCACGACAGGGTATGGGACTGAAGCTTTCTTT

v_call: TRBV19
j_call: TRBJ2-6
clone_size: NA
d_call: NA
cdr3_aa: CASSIGQGGTEAF
cdr3_nt: TGTGCCAGTAGTATAGGGCAGGGGGGCACTGAAGCTTTC

v_call: TRBV6-5
j_call: TRBJ2-7
clone_size: many
d_call: TRBD2
cdr3_aa: CASSSPRTSGEWGVTYEQYF
cdr3_nt: TGTGCCAGCAGTAGTCCGAGGACTAGCGGGGAGTGGGGGGTGACCTACGAGCAGTACTTC

v_call: TRBV24-1
j_call: TRBJ2-5
clone_size: few
d_call: NA
cdr3_aa: CATSDATEGETQYF
cdr3_nt: TGTGCCACCAGTGATGCGACAGAGGGGGAGACCCAGTACTTC

v_call: TRBV2
j_call: TRBJ2-5
clone_size: NA
d_call: NA
cdr3_aa: CASSVGQYQETQYF
cdr3_nt: TGTGCCAGCAGCGTTGGACAGTACCAAGAGACCCAGTACTTC

v_call: TRBV20-1
j_call: TRBJ2-3
clone_size: NA
d_call: NA
cdr3_aa: CSSGALDTQYF
cdr3_nt: TGCAGTTCCGGGGCCCTAGATACGCAGTATTTT

v_call: TRBV20-1
j_call: TRBJ2-1
clone_size: NA
d_call: NA
cdr3_aa: CSAPGTGLTYEQFF
cdr3_nt: TGCAGTGCCCCTGGGACGGGCTTAACCTATGAGCAGTTCTTC

v_call: TRBV6-5
j_call: TRBJ2-3
clone_size: many
d_call: TRBD2
cdr3_aa: CASSYSTSGGWADTQYF
cdr3_nt: TGTGCCAGCAGTTACTCGACTAGCGGGGGATGGGCAGATACGCAGTATTTT

v_call: TRBV9
j_call: TRBJ1-1
clone_size: NA
d_call: NA
cdr3_aa: CASSAFGYSDTEAFF
cdr3_nt: TGTGCCAGCAGCGCGTTCGGGTATAGTGATACTGAAGCTTTCTTT

v_call: TRBV24-1
j_call: TRBJ1-5
clone_size: many
d_call: NA
cdr3_aa: CATSDAESNQPQHF
cdr3_nt: TGTGCCACCAGTGACGCGGAAAGCAATCAGCCCCAGCATTTT

v_call: TRBV14
j_call: TRBJ2-7
clone_size: NA
d_call: NA
cdr3_aa: CASSLRTAASYEQYF
cdr3_nt: TGTGCCAGCAGCCTCAGGACAGCCGCCTCCTACGAGCAGTACTTC

v_call: TRBV15
j_call: TRBJ1-4
clone_size: NA
d_call: TRBD1
cdr3_aa: CATHRGVTNEKLFF
cdr3_nt: TGTGCCACCCACAGGGGGGTAACTAATGAAAAACTGTTTTTT

v_call: TRBV7-2
j_call: TRBJ1-6
clone_size: NA
d_call: NA
cdr3_aa: CASSLRESSYNSPLHF
cdr3_nt: TGTGCCAGCAGCTTAAGGGAGAGCTCCTATAATTCACCCCTCCACTTT

v_call: TRBV7-9
j_call: TRBJ2-7
clone_size: NA
d_call: TRBD2
cdr3_aa: CASSASGPSGSSEQYF
cdr3_nt: TGTGCCAGCAGTGCCTCAGGGCCTAGCGGGAGTAGCGAGCAGTACTTC

v_call: TRBV24-1
j_call: TRBJ2-2
clone_size: many
d_call: TRBD1
cdr3_aa: CATSESYRGRNTGELFF
cdr3_nt: TGTGCCACCAGTGAGTCGTACAGGGGGCGGAACACCGGGGAGCTGTTTTTT

v_call: TRBV7-2
j_call: TRBJ1-1
clone_size: NA
d_call: NA
cdr3_aa: CAWTWEPNTEAFF
cdr3_nt: TGTGCCTGGACCTGGGAGCCGAACACTGAAGCTTTCTTT

v_call: TRBV10-3
j_call: TRBJ1-5
clone_size: NA
d_call: NA
cdr3_aa: CAIADGYSNQPQHF
cdr3_nt: TGTGCCATAGCGGACGGGTATAGCAATCAGCCCCAGCATTTT

v_call: TRBV29-1
j_call: TRBJ2-3
clone_size: NA
d_call: NA
cdr3_aa: CSVLGRSADTQYF
cdr3_nt: TGCAGCGTTCTCGGGAGAAGCGCAGATACGCAGTATTTT

v_call: TRBV7-2
j_call: TRBJ1-2
clone_size: NA
d_call: NA
cdr3_aa: CASSLGIQRGWAAGYTF
cdr3_nt: TGTGCCAGCAGCTTAGGAATCCAGCGGGGGTGGGCAGCTGGCTACACCTTC

v_call: TRBV9
j_call: TRBJ2-7
clone_size: many
d_call: NA
cdr3_aa: CASSVEAGEQYF
cdr3_nt: TGTGCCAGCAGCGTAGAGGCGGGAGAGCAGTACTTC

v_call: TRBV7-3
j_call: TRBJ1-1
clone_size: NA
d_call: NA
cdr3_aa: CASSLSESDGTEAFF
cdr3_nt: TGTGCCAGCAGCTTAAGTGAATCGGATGGGACTGAAGCTTTCTTT

v_call: TRBV7-9
j_call: TRBJ2-3
clone_size: many
d_call: TRBD2
cdr3_aa: CASRDPWEGTDTQYF
cdr3_nt: TGTGCCAGCAGGGACCCATGGGAGGGTACAGATACGCAGTATTTT

v_call: TRBV15
j_call: TRBJ2-1
clone_size: NA
d_call: TRBD2
cdr3_aa: CATSRDFRGGNEQFF
cdr3_nt: TGTGCCACCAGCAGAGATTTTCGGGGAGGGAATGAGCAGTTCTTC

v_call: TRBV6-1
j_call: TRBJ1-1
clone_size: many
d_call: NA
cdr3_aa: CASSSTGLVDTEAFF
cdr3_nt: TGTGCCAGCAGTTCTACAGGGTTGGTCGACACTGAAGCTTTCTTT

v_call: TRBV7-3
j_call: TRBJ2-1
clone_size: NA
d_call: NA
cdr3_aa: CASSLTAVSSYNEQFF
cdr3_nt: TGTGCCAGCAGCTTAACAGCGGTGAGCTCCTACAATGAGCAGTTCTTC

v_call: TRBV24-1
j_call: TRBJ2-1
clone_size: NA
d_call: NA
cdr3_aa: CATSDSWTDNNEQFF
cdr3_nt: TGTGCCACCAGTGATTCCTGGACAGACAACAATGAGCAGTTCTTC

v_call: TRBV9
j_call: TRBJ1-1
clone_size: NA
d_call: NA
cdr3_aa: CASSVSGGVNTEAFF
cdr3_nt: TGTGCCAGCAGCGTAAGCGGGGGGGTGAACACTGAAGCTTTCTTT

v_call: TRBV6-5
j_call: TRBJ2-7
clone_size: NA
d_call: NA
cdr3_aa: CACRESVTYEQYF
cdr3_nt: TGTGCCTGCAGAGAGAGCGTTACCTACGAGCAGTACTTC

v_call: TRBV11-3
j_call: TRBJ2-7
clone_size: NA
d_call: NA
cdr3_aa: CASSLSQGVTYEQYF
cdr3_nt: TGTGCCAGCAGCTTGTCACAGGGAGTCACCTACGAGCAGTACTTC

v_call: TRBV24-1
j_call: TRBJ2-7
clone_size: NA
d_call: TRBD2
cdr3_aa: CATSETTSGSYEQYF
cdr3_nt: TGTGCCACCAGTGAAACAACTAGCGGGAGTTACGAGCAGTACTTC

v_call: TRBV24-1
j_call: TRBJ1-2
clone_size: NA
d_call: NA
cdr3_aa: CATSGYTF
cdr3_nt: TGTGCCACCAGTGGCTACACCTTC

v_call: TRBV10-3
j_call: TRBJ1-1
clone_size: NA
d_call: NA
cdr3_aa: CAISESGGAEAFF
cdr3_nt: TGTGCCATCAGTGAGTCGGGAGGCGCTGAAGCTTTCTTT

v_call: TRBV5-6
j_call: TRBJ1-5
clone_size: NA
d_call: NA
cdr3_aa: CASSLGLEPQHF
cdr3_nt: TGTGCCAGCAGCTTGGGTCTTGAGCCCCAGCATTTT

v_call: TRBV19
j_call: TRBJ1-1
clone_size: NA
d_call: TRBD1
cdr3_aa: CASSVGGRVTEAFF
cdr3_nt: TGTGCCAGTAGTGTAGGGGGCAGGGTCACTGAAGCTTTCTTT

v_call: TRBV5-1
j_call: TRBJ1-6
clone_size: NA
d_call: NA
cdr3_aa: CASSPLERAVYNSPLHF
cdr3_nt: TGCGCCAGCAGCCCCCTCGAGAGGGCAGTCTATAATTCACCCCTCCACTTT

v_call: TRBV10-3
j_call: TRBJ1-1
clone_size: NA
d_call: NA
cdr3_aa: CAISEEGHNEAFF
cdr3_nt: TGTGCCATCAGTGAGGAGGGACATAATGAAGCTTTCTTT

v_call: TRBV10-3
j_call: TRBJ2-7
clone_size: many
d_call: TRBD1
cdr3_aa: CAISESDRVGDEQYF
cdr3_nt: TGTGCCATCAGTGAGTCGGACAGGGTTGGGGACGAGCAGTACTTC

v_call: TRBV6-2/TRBV6-3
j_call: TRBJ2-1
clone_size: few
d_call: TRBD2
cdr3_aa: CASSYSRSSGGTYNEQFF
cdr3_nt: TGTGCCAGCAGTTACTCGAGGTCCAGCGGGGGGACCTACAATGAGCAGTTCTTC

v_call: TRBV20-1
j_call: TRBJ1-5
clone_size: few
d_call: NA
cdr3_aa: CSAMEQFSNQPQHF
cdr3_nt: TGCAGTGCTATGGAACAGTTTAGCAATCAGCCCCAGCATTTT

v_call: TRBV7-9
j_call: TRBJ2-7
clone_size: NA
d_call: NA
cdr3_aa: CASSKGYGSYEQYF
cdr3_nt: TGTGCCAGCAGCAAGGGGTACGGGAGTTACGAGCAGTACTTC